This record looks at one T cell receptor (beta chain) sequence and its context. A single count supports this clone. Its antigen remains unidentified. Base qualities are not at hand, and no much larger clone is one base apart. The cohort consisted of 650 to 700 healthy bone marrow donors. All cohort members were sampled while nominally healthy, although unrecorded immune exposures were likely present. The donor was CMV seronegative and was included in the group of several hundred seronegative cohort members. Each donor provided a peripheral blood sample, and peripheral blood mononuclear cells were used for TCR beta sequencing. The Qiagen DNeasy Blood Extraction Kit was used to extract genomic DNA from the blood cell samples. This specimen belongs to a study of cytomegalovirus exposure and HLA in healthy donors (dated by TCRdb to between 2016 and 2019). In terms of the full investigation: According to an earlier analysis of a few hundred of the donors, 200 million or so T cells yielded 95 million to 140 million unique TCR beta sequences and less than 300 Gb of sequence data. Approximately 300 gigabases of sequencing data and roughly 80 million unique TCR sequences made up an early release that covered 500 to 650 HLA-typed donors. Of the roughly 400 genotyped donors, 80% to 90% were placed in the genetic ancestry cluster associated with self-reported Caucasian donors. The aim of the study was to test whether cataloging public T cell receptors could identify signatures of past pathogen exposure. The study used immunosequencing to profile the T cell repertoires of 666 subjects and linked those repertoires to cytomegalovirus serostatus. Besides the first cohort of 550 to 750 subjects, a separate validation cohort made up of roughly 120 different subjects was used. High-throughput TCR immunosequencing, statistical association of individual TCRs with disease status, and machine learning were combined to predict cytomegalovirus infection status. In a later analysis, previously published TCR beta repertoires from several hundred donors were re-analyzed and high-resolution HLA genotyping was added so that TCR occurrence patterns could be studied. In the later analysis, no new phenotypic data were used to find candidate immune exposures; instead, reliance was placed on TCR beta sequences and their occurrence across donors. To decide whether each TCR beta V gene segment behaved as functional or pseudogenic, an earlier analysis of several hundred of the donors relied on high-throughput TCR beta sequencing. Alongside the repertoire data, information on donor age, sex, ethnicity and CMV serostatus was compiled. A later genetic analysis took genome-wide SNP genotypes for about 55% of the roughly 700 donors and used that subset as a discovery cohort. Every discovery cohort repertoire had been produced on one sequencing platform. HLA typing covered class I and class II loci at four-digit resolution. Typing coverage differed by locus: A, B, C, DRB1 and DQB1 were typed in about 629-640 donors, DQA1 in around 500, DPA1 in approximately 610, and DPB1 in 450 to 490. A few DR-DQ haplotypes were handled as single units for association and clustering because linkage in the cohort was strong. Across roughly 420 genotyped donors of the cohort, an average of about 200,000 unique TCR beta nucleotide sequences per donor were sequenced, and roughly 20% of those sequences were non-productive. Summary of the overall study and its limitations: Only TCR beta chains were sequenced in this cohort, and the absence of alpha or paired-chain data limited detectable features. Most CMV-associated TCR beta chains appeared to be HLA-restricted in a later analysis, and the HLA associations seemed to be driven largely by CMV exposure. A further reported finding was that TCR beta sequences accurately predicted the HLA-A and HLA-B alleles for most subjects in the first cohort. HLA typing was unavailable for some donors at each locus, so association tests used only the typed subset. Three of the identified cytomegalovirus-associated TCR beta chains were confirmed in vitro to be specific for cytomegalovirus antigens. Correlated functional status among segregating V segments might reflect linkage disequilibrium, but an unknown experimental factor could not be ruled out. In the study, about 150 TCR beta chains were listed as associated with cytomegalovirus. According to the authors, the approach could potentially be generalized to other disease states and immunological phenotypes. In a later genetic analysis, a missense DCLRE1C variant was associated with V-gene and J-gene trimming of TCR beta chains, and the association was replicated in an independent cohort. The only immune exposure information available for the cohort was CMV serostatus. When HLA alleles, especially DR and DQ, strongly co-occurred, attributing TCR associations to individual alleles was difficult. According to a later analysis, parvovirus B19, influenza, CMV and Epstein-Barr virus appeared linked to several top co-occurrence clusters. In an earlier analysis of fewer than 700 of the donors, most TCR beta V segments appeared in productive rearrangements about 87% or about 30% of the time, broadly matching IMGT annotations. A cluster of highly shared sequence variants was judged likely to be a technical artifact of the sequencing pipeline. The 87-base-pair reads could not distinguish some IMGT-functional V segments, including TRBV6-2 and TRBV6-3, so those segments were excluded. Across donors, most TCR sequences were observed very rarely, whereas some public TCRs were present in many individuals. The classifier was reported to diagnose cytomegalovirus status with high specificity and sensitivity in both the original cohort and the validation cohort. Sequencing depth was assumed to be roughly uniform across donors in the presence/absence analyses, though that assumption may not hold. At a false discovery rate of 0.05, a later analysis linked about 17,000 TCR beta sequences to specific HLA alleles. About 15 rarely observed V segments, including chromosome 9 orphons, were excluded from the earlier analysis of several hundred of the donors because counts were too low. In a later analysis, TCR association rates were found to vary across HLA loci, with the most associated TCRs seen for DRB1 alleles and the fewest for HLA-C alleles. In a later genetic analysis, fewer N-insertions in productive TCRs were reported among donors in an Asian-associated ancestry cluster than the roughly 700-donor mean. In a later analysis, HLA-associated TCR beta chains showed more clonal expansion and lower generation probabilities than non-associated chains that were equally common.

Clipping removes 4 bases from V and 4 bases from J, with 5 as the unmatched junction base count. The CDR3 starts with the cysteine, ends with the phenylalanine, and has 14 residues. This entry keeps only the CDR3 DNA: 42 bases, framed from base 1. Sequences MGHRA (CDR1) and YSYEKL (CDR2) are obtained from the germline V gene. Libraries were prepared through the immunoSEQ multiplex PCR assay. A mixture of 60 forward primers for TCR Vbeta segments and 13 reverse primers for TCR Jbeta segments was used in the multiplex PCR. Amplification of the CDR3 region of rearranged TCR beta genes was performed with a multiplex PCR assay on genomic DNA. Amplified TCR beta libraries were sequenced as 87-base-pair reads on the Illumina HiSeq System. As for how the authors treated the data: Across the 500 to 700 repertoires, a later analysis counted tens of millions of unique TCR beta chains, roughly 11 million of which were shared by at least two donors. To remove PCR and sequencing errors, raw reads were error-corrected and collapsed into unique sequences using a nearest-neighbor algorithm that merged closely related sequences. V, D and J gene segments were assigned by aligning CDR3 sequences to IMGT reference sequences. Each retained sequence needed at least a six-nucleotide match to both a V gene segment and a J gene segment. Rearrangements were classified as productive when the CDR3 lacked stop codons and remained in frame with V and J, and all other rearrangements were classified as non-productive. CDR3 was defined according to IMGT convention as the region running from the second conserved V-encoded cysteine to the conserved J-encoded phenylalanine. The earlier analysis of around 640 of the donors excluded sequences that lacked an unambiguous match to a single V gene segment. An earlier analysis of several hundred of the donors called V segments functional above 56.7% productive rearrangements and segregating when the between-donor standard deviation exceeded 5%. To diagnose cytomegalovirus status from the catalog of TCR beta chain sequences, a statistical classification framework was built. A later analysis assigned V and J genes by comparing TCR nucleotide sequences with IMGT/GENE-DB human TR gene sequences. Using the TCRdist pipeline, a later analysis assigned CDR3 sequences along with most-parsimonious VDJ recombination scenarios. In a later analysis, every TCR beta chain was defined by the combination of its CDR3 amino acid sequence and its V-gene family, and reads without a unique V-gene family were dropped. As a way to deal with suspected cross-contamination and a sequencing artifact, a later analysis dropped over 550 nucleotide sequences that were highly shared and had low generation probability. For each public chain, a later analysis derived a clonal expansion index from normalized ranks of inferred template counts within each repertoire. In a later analysis, generation probabilities were computed with a VDJ recombination model fitted to out-of-frame rearrangements, and the resulting probabilities were checked against IGoR. In a later analysis, hypergeometric tests were used to score TCR-TCR, TCR-HLA and TCR-CMV co-occurrence, with a repertoire-size bias correction applied to TCR pairs. A later analysis estimated false discovery rates by permuting HLA or CMV assignments 20 times. A later analysis grouped co-occurring TCRs with DBSCAN, adding TCRdist sequence similarity when clustering within HLA-allele-positive subsets. Repertoires with fewer than 30,000 or more than 120,000 public chains were left out of co-occurrence clustering, as were four to six repertoires with anomalous nucleotide sharing. TCRdb obtained this table from immuneACCESS and retained in-frame rearrangements with V and J assigned. These tables miss some clones; where compared with another copy, unresolved V genes account for less than half of the shortfall, and the remainder is unexplained. That table gives V, J and clone size, and the DNA gave D and trimming. The table for this sample lists about 220,000 clones; about 75% of them were counted only once. Together, the top ten hold 1.8% of the sample.

The rearrangement combines TRBV4-1 with TRBJ2-7; TRBD2 fits 9 bases in the junction. This clonotype was sampled from a woman in her twenties or thirties in good health and CMV-seronegative. Material: PBMCs. The CDR3 region: CASSLAGERYEQYF. The sequenced DNA is TGCGCCAGCAGCCTAGCGGGAGAAAGGTACGAGCAGTACTTC.